Presented here are 14 T cell receptor beta chains from one specimen sequenced in a study of cytomegalovirus exposure and HLA in healthy donors. PCR used 60 Vbeta primers and 13 Jbeta primers. Data came from immunoSEQ multiplex PCR; TCRdb stores just in-frame clones and leaves some out. The top ten hold around a tenth of the sample, which has around 95,000 clones, approximately 76% seen once. The sequenced material came from PBMCs. Receptors originate from a man aged 25 to 40 in good health and CMV-seropositive.

This rearrangement joins TRBV11-3 to TRBJ2-6, with TRBD1 matching over 7 bases. V shed 6 bases and J 0 bases; nucleotides not matched to a gene: 5. CDR1 and CDR2 from the germline V gene are SGHNT and YENEEA. The length of the CDR3 is 16 residues. The CDR3, as DNA: TGTGCCAGCAGTTCACACAGGGGCTCTGGGGCCAACGTCCTGACTTTC. Its translation: CASSSHRGSGANVLTF.

The chain has TRBV4-1 and TRBJ2-1; the match to TRBD2 covers 8 bases. There are 16 residues in the CDR3. In germline, CDR1 is MGHRA, CDR2 YSYEKL. After removal of 3 bases from V and 12 bases from J, the junction contained 16 bases not matched to a gene. The CDR3 coding sequence is TGCGCCAGCAGCCACCCTCGGCGGGGGGACGAAATAGGGCAGTTCTTC. It translates to CASSHPRRGDEIGQFF.

This clone has a single count. The CDR3 spells CACHFSELANSPLHF. CDR3 in DNA: TGTGCCTGCCATTTTTCCGAATTAGCCAATTCACCCCTCCACTTT. The V call is TRBV30, the J call TRBJ1-6; D is uncertain. The CDR3 is made up of 15 amino acids. The V end was cut by 6 bases, the J end by 7 bases, with 19 bases between. Germline lookup yields CDR1 GTSNPN and CDR2 SVGIG (reference sequence).

Comments on this clone: One junction end does not reproduce the germline sequence, and a read error may be involved. The sample contains more than one DNA sequence encoding this CDR3. The J gene is TRBJ1-1, the V gene TRBV5-1; D is perhaps TRBD1 (6 bases). The length of the CDR3 is 15 residues. CDR1 and CDR2 (germline): SGHRS, YFSETQ. For the CDR3, the DNA is TGCGCCAGCAGCCCGGGACACATCCTGAACACTGAAGCCTTCTTT. This sequence encodes CASSPGHILNTEAFF.

The genes are TRBV4-2 and TRBJ1-2, with TRBD1 identical over 8 bases. Germline values: CDR1 LGHNA, CDR2 YNFKEQ. V dropped 1 base and J dropped 5; count of bases not matched to a gene: 9. CDR3 length: 16 amino acids. The CDR3, as DNA: TGTGCCAGCAGCCAAGTTGTGGAGCAGGGGGCGTATGGCTACACCTTC. The encoded protein is CASSQVVEQGAYGYTF.

The chain joins TRBV28 to TRBJ1-1; TRBD1 matches at 9 bases. The V and J ends lost 7 bases and 0 bases, in that order; junction bases with no gene match: 3. Germline V gene sequence: CDR1 MDHEN, CDR2 SYDVKM. The CDR3 covers 14 residues. The CDR3 DNA reads as TGTGCCAGCATGACAGGGGGTTTGAACACTGAAGCTTTCTTT. It is translated as CASMTGGLNTEAFF.

CDR3 region: CAWTDSRLSETQYF. CDR3 DNA: TGTGCCTGGACCGACTCTAGATTAAGCGAGACCCAGTACTTC. J is TRBJ2-5 and V is TRBV30; D gene ambiguous. The CDR3 contains 14 residues. V was trimmed by 4 bases and J by 5 bases, leaving 17 bases between them. Germline V gene lookup returns CDR1 GTSNPN and CDR2 SVGIG (reference sequence). Full variable domain (missing parts from reference TRBV30 and TRBJ2-5): SQTIHQWPATLVQPVGSPLSLECTVEGTSNPNLYWYRQAAGRGLQLLFYSVGIGQISSEVPQNLSASRPQDRQFILSSKKLLLSDSGFYLCAWTDSRLSETQYFGPGTRLLVL.

The chain combines TRBV7-9 with TRBJ2-5, with 10 bases aligning to TRBD1. Trimming cost V 10 bases and J 5 bases; bases outside gene matches: 13. The CDR3 totals 15 residues. Germline CDR1 is SEHNR and CDR2 is FQNEAQ (reference sequence). CDR3 DNA: TGTGCCAACACCCTGGGGACAGGGGCTCGGGAGACCCAGTACTTC. It translates to CANTLGTGARETQYF.

The J gene is TRBJ2-2, the V gene TRBV7-9; D unclear. The CDR3 runs 18 residues. V gave up 1 base and J gave up 0 bases, with 15 bases separating them. The germline V gene encodes CDR1 SEHNR and CDR2 FQNEAQ (reference sequence). The CDR3 is CASSLGNTFSANTGELFF. The CDR3 DNA follows: TGTGCCAGCAGCTTAGGCAATACATTTTCCGCGAACACCGGGGAGCTGTTTTTT.

This chain links TRBV7-2 with TRBJ2-7, with 12 bases that match TRBD2. J lost 4 bases, V lost 5 bases, and 3 bases had no gene match. The CDR3 covers 14 residues. The V gene's germline CDR1 is SGHTA and CDR2 FQGNSA. The CDR3 spells CASSPGTSGYEQYF. As DNA, the CDR3 is TGTGCCAGCAGCCCCGGGACTAGCGGGTACGAGCAGTACTTC. Variable domain in full (rest from reference TRBV7-2 and TRBJ2-7): GAGVSQSPSNKVTEKGKDVELRCDPISGHTALYWYRQSLGQGLEFLIYFQGNSAPDKSGLPSDRFSAERTGGSVSTLTIQRTQQEDSAVYLCASSPGTSGYEQYFGPGTRLTVT.

There are many counts of this clone. This same CDR3 is encoded by further DNA sequences in the sample. The chain recombines TRBV4-3 with TRBJ2-5, with 9 nucleotides matching TRBD2. Germline CDR1 reads LGHNA; CDR2 reads YSLEER. The CDR3 consists of 15 residues. V was clipped by 0 bases and J by 1 base; unmatched bases: 0. CDR3 residues: CASSQERGGQETQYF. In nucleotides, the CDR3 is TGCGCCAGCAGCCAAGAGCGGGGGGGCCAAGAGACCCAGTACTTC.

This clone was recorded at least ten times. This likely came from a read error, as a far larger clone is one base away. The V and J genes are TRBV6-4 and TRBJ1-5, with 10 positions matching TRBD1. This CDR3 contains 15 residues. V dropped 2 bases and J dropped 2; count of bases not matched to a gene: 0. In germline, CDR1 is MRHNA, CDR2 SNTAGT. The CDR3 coding sequence is TGTGCCAGCAGTGACGGGACAGGGGGCAATCAGCCCCAGCATTTT. It is translated as CASSDGTGGNQPQHF.

This clone was counted a single time. V usage is TRBV23-1 and J usage is TRBJ2-1, with 8 positions matching TRBD1. TRBV23-1 counts as an open reading frame of uncertain function. V gave up 6 bases and J gave up 7 bases; unmatched junction bases: 8. This CDR3 has 14 residues. The CDR3 DNA is TGCGCCAGCAGGACCGGACAGGGTCGGAATGAGCAGTTCTTC. Its translation: CASRTGQGRNEQFF.

This chain connects TRBV7-8 to TRBJ2-2, with TRBD2 identical over 9 bases. The ends lost 0 bases at V and 8 bases at J; junction bases unmatched: 7. The germline V gene has CDR1 SGHVS and CDR2 FQNEAQ. This CDR3 has 16 amino acids. The CDR3 sequence: CASSLAAGGQTGELFF. CDR3 nucleotide sequence: TGTGCCAGCAGCTTAGCTGCGGGGGGGCAAACGGGGGAGCTGTTTTTT.